These 15 T cell receptor beta chains came from one sample sequenced in a study of blood T cell repertoires in COVID-19. Some clones are missing from TCRdb's copy, which holds only in-frame ones; the method was immunoSEQ multiplex PCR. The sample contains 110,000 to 150,000 clones, roughly 80% of which appear only once. What was sequenced was PBMCs or T cells enriched from blood (not recorded which). These receptors were taken from a woman in her thirties or forties who had recovered from COVID-19.

Many counts were recorded for this clone. The chain is built from TRBV7-2 and TRBJ1-4; D is unclear. The germline gives CDR1 SGHTA, CDR2 FQGNSA. CDR3 size: 15 residues. V lost 0 bases to trimming and J lost 4 bases, with 9 bases between them. This CDR3 reads CASSLAGTSNEKLFF. CDR3 DNA: TGTGCCAGCAGCTTAGCTGGAACTAGTAATGAAAAACTGTTTTTT.

The V gene is TRBV2, the J gene TRBJ2-2; 12 positions match TRBD2. The CDR3 totals 15 residues. CDR1 and CDR2 from the germline V gene are SNHLY and FYNNEI. Trimming cost V 6 bases and J 8 bases; bases outside gene matches: 7. DNA for the CDR3: TGTGCCAGCAGGAGACTAGCGGGAGTTTGGGGGGAGCTGTTTTTT. This translates into CASRRLAGVWGELFF. Filled out from reference TRBV2 and TRBJ2-2, the complete variable domain reads EPEVTQTPSHQVTQMGQEVILRCVPISNHLYFYWYRQILGQKVEFLVSFYNNEISEKSEIFDDQFSVERPDGSNFTLKIRSTKLEDSAMYFCASRRLAGVWGELFFGEGSRLTVL.

This sequence joins TRBV29-1 and TRBJ2-7; 9 bases map to TRBD1. This CDR3 has 13 amino acids. J lost 6 bases, V lost 7 bases, and 10 bases had no gene match. Germline V lookup: CDR1 SQVTM, CDR2 ANQGSEA. CDR3 region: CSGGQGRGSEQYF. CDR3 DNA sequence: TGCAGCGGTGGACAGGGGAGGGGAAGCGAGCAGTACTTC.

This clone came up a few times. The rearrangement links TRBV19 to TRBJ2-1; D gene ambiguous. Germline-derived CDR1 and CDR2 are LNHDA and SQIVND (reference sequence). The CDR3 runs 13 residues. The V end lost 1 base, the J end lost 5 bases, and 6 bases lay between the germline ends. CDR3 protein: CASSIGANNEQFF. CDR3 DNA: TGTGCCAGTAGTATAGGGGCCAACAATGAGCAGTTCTTC.

The chain has TRBV5-4 and TRBJ1-2, with 10 bases matching TRBD1. The length of the CDR3 is 14 residues. Germline V lookup: CDR1 SGHNT, CDR2 YYREEE (reference sequence). V trimming: 4 bases; J trimming: 2 bases; junction bases outside the gene matches: 2. CDR3 region: CASSRTGGNYGYTF. Written as DNA, the CDR3 is TGTGCCAGCAGCCGGACAGGGGGAAACTATGGCTACACCTTC. Drawing the rest from reference TRBV5-4 and TRBJ1-2, the complete variable domain is ETGVTQSPTHLIKTRGQQVTLRCSSQSGHNTVSWYQQALGQGPQFIFQYYREEENGRGNFPPRFSGLQFPNYSSELNVNALELDDSALYLCASSRTGGNYGYTFGSGTRLTVV.

V usage is TRBV3-1 (or the pseudogene TRBV3-2) and J usage is TRBJ2-3; D is perhaps TRBD2 (6 bases). Deletions cut 0 bases from V and 6 bases from J, with 10 bases between. The germline CDR1 and CDR2 sequences are LGHDT and YNNKEL (reference sequence). The CDR3 length is 14 residues. For the CDR3, the DNA is TGTGCCAGCAGCCAAGATCGCGGGGCGGATACGCAGTATTTT. Translating gives CASSQDRGADTQYF.

V gene TRBV9 combines with J gene TRBJ1-1; 9 bases align to TRBD1. The CDR3 has 15 residues. V shed 3 bases and J 0 bases; nucleotides not matched to a gene: 3. The germline V gene has CDR1 SGDLS and CDR2 YYNGEE. The CDR3 spells CASSAGTGMNTEAFF. CDR3 sequence (DNA): TGTGCCAGCAGCGCCGGGACAGGGATGAACACTGAAGCTTTCTTT. The complete variable domain, with remaining parts taken from reference TRBV9 and TRBJ1-1, reads DSGVTQTPKHLITATGQRVTLRCSPRSGDLSVYWYQQSLDQGLQFLIQYYNGEERAKGNILERFSAQQFPDLHSELNLSSLELGDSALYFCASSAGTGMNTEAFFGQGTRLTVV.

In DNA form, the CDR3 reads TGTGCCAGCAGTGAAGGGGGAGGCTCTGGAAACACCATATATTTT. It translates to CASSEGGGSGNTIYF. The chain uses TRBV6-1 and TRBJ1-3, with unresolved D. Germline V lookup: CDR1 MNHNS, CDR2 SASEGT. This CDR3 spans 15 amino acids. With 1 base removed from V and 0 bases from J, the gap between germline ends came to 7 bases.

The rearrangement joins TRBV19 to TRBJ2-2; 15 nucleotides agree with TRBD2. This CDR3 region has 17 residues. Germline lookup yields CDR1 LNHDA and CDR2 SQIVND (reference sequence). The J segment lost 5 bases and the V segment lost 6 bases, leaving 7 bases of the junction unmatched. The CDR3 sequence is CASRKGLAGGPTGELFF. CDR3 coding DNA: TGTGCCAGTAGAAAAGGACTAGCGGGAGGGCCGACCGGGGAGCTGTTTTTT.

The CDR3 bases are TGCGCCAGCAGGCCGACTAGCGGGATCTACAATGAGCAGTTCTTC. Translated: CASRPTSGIYNEQFF. V gene TRBV5-1 combines with J gene TRBJ2-1, with 11 bases fitting TRBD2. CDR1 and CDR2 from the germline V gene are SGHRS and YFSETQ. Germline trimming cut 5 bases from V and 3 bases from J; bases unmatched to any gene: 4. The CDR3 loop spans 15 amino acids.

The CDR3 DNA sequence: TGTGCCAGCAGCCAAGTGGCCGGGAATGGCTACACCTTC. Its protein product is CASSQVAGNGYTF. This sequence joins TRBV14 and TRBJ1-2; no firm D call. From germline, CDR1 is SGHDN and CDR2 FVKESK. V was pared by 1 base and J by 6 bases, with 9 bases between. This CDR3 is built from 13 residues.

The rearrangement uses TRBV9 and TRBJ2-5; the D gene is possibly TRBD1 (6 bases). The length of the CDR3 is 14 residues. CDR1 and CDR2 from the germline V gene are SGDLS and YYNGEE. Trimming stripped 0 bases from V and 2 bases from J, with 8 bases between. The CDR3 spells CASSVGGQQETQYF. CDR3 bases: TGTGCCAGCAGCGTAGGGGGGCAGCAAGAGACCCAGTACTTC.

The genes are TRBV5-6 and TRBJ1-5; D is perhaps TRBD1 (6 bases). The V gene lost 4 bases and the J gene lost 3 bases, with 11 bases spanning the gap. The CDR3 is 14 amino acids. Germline CDR1 reads SGHDT; CDR2 reads YYEEEE. The CDR3 reads CASSRTGYNQPQHF. The CDR3 bases are TGTGCCAGCAGCCGAACAGGGTACAATCAGCCCCAGCATTTT.

The chain couples TRBV29-1 to TRBJ1-2; weak D call: TRBD1 (6 bases). Germline assignment: CDR1 SQVTM and CDR2 ANQGSEA. This CDR3 is 13 amino acids long. Trimming took 4 bases from V and 6 from J, leaving 15 bases between them. The CDR3 protein is CSVVGGGLDGYTF. The CDR3 DNA reads as TGCAGCGTTGTTGGGGGGGGCCTGGATGGCTACACCTTC.

The gene calls are TRBV19 and TRBJ1-2, with TRBD1 matching over 12 bases. The CDR3 is 15 amino acids. With V trimmed by 5 bases and J by 7 bases, 8 bases remained unmatched. Per the germline V gene, CDR1 is LNHDA and CDR2 is SQIVND (reference sequence). CDR3 nucleotides: TGTGCCAGTAGTGAACCGGGACAGGGGGCGCGTGGCTACACCTTC. Protein: CASSEPGQGARGYTF.